The entry that follows covers one T cell receptor beta chain sequence. The target antigen is unknown. This sample was taken from a study of cytomegalovirus exposure and HLA in healthy donors. General study results and limits: Generally TCR sequences proved uncommon, though certain public TCRs appeared in numerous donors. Versus the approximately 700-donor mean, an Asian-associated ancestry cluster reportedly showed fewer N-insertions in a later analysis. According to an earlier analysis, most TCR beta V segments yielded productive rearrangements about 87% or about 30% of the time.

It was with 60 Vbeta and 13 Jbeta primers that the PCR ran. Repertoires were generated with immunoSEQ multiplex PCR, while TCRdb's copy carries only in-frame clones and drops some. The sample has approximately 190,000 clones; 73% are singletons. The V gene's germline CDR1 is DFQATT and CDR2 SNEGSKA (reference sequence). This CDR3 contains 10 residues. V was shortened by 8 bases and J by 2 bases, with 6 bases between the two germline ends. The sequence was collected from a woman in her thirties in good health and CMV-seronegative. The sequencing sample was made of PBMCs. The J gene is TRBJ1-1, the V gene TRBV20-1; D is unresolved. The DNA of the CDR3 is TGCAGTAGACATAACACTGAAGCTTTCTTT. Its protein product is CSRHNTEAFF.